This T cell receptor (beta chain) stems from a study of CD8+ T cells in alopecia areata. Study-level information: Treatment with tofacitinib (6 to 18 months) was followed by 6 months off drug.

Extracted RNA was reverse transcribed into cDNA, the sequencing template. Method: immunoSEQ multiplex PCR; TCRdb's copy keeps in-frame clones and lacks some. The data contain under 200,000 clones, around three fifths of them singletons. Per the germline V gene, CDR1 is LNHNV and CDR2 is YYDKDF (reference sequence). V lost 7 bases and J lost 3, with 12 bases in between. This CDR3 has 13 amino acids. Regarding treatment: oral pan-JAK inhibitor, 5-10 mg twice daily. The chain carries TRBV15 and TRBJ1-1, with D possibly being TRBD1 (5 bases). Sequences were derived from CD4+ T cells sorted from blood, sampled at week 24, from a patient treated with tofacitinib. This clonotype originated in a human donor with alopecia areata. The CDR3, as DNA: TGTGCCACCAAGGACACACATTACACTGAAGCTTTCTTT. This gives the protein CATKDTHYTEAFF.